This entry describes one TCR beta chain. The protocol was immunoSEQ multiplex PCR, while the TCRdb copy is restricted to in-frame clones and leaves out a portion. The sample holds over 45,000 clones; around 92% are singletons and the top ten take 0.5% to 0.6%. The sample originates from a study of T cell changes during pregnancy in multiple sclerosis. The CDR3 covers 14 residues. Germline V gene data show CDR1 as SNHLY and CDR2 as FYNNEI. Trimming cost V 8 bases and J 4 bases; bases outside gene matches: 8. This clonotype was obtained from a female donor with multiple sclerosis, enrolled in a pregnancy study. The sequenced sample was CD4+ T cells from peripheral blood mononuclear cells, obtained after pregnancy. The chain carries TRBV2 and TRBJ2-5; 9 bases are shared with TRBD1. CDR3 region: CASLADRGRETQYF. CDR3 in DNA: TGTGCCAGCCTCGCGGACAGGGGACGAGAGACCCAGTACTTC.